This is a list of T cell receptor beta chains from one sample in a study of OX40 agonist ivuxolimab in advanced cancers. Assay: immunoSEQ multiplex PCR; the TCRdb copy retains only in-frame clones and omits some. The sample carries approximately 15,000 clones, about 82% recorded once. Sequenced material: CD4+ or CD8+ T cells sorted from blood, taken in a trial of the OX40 agonist ivuxolimab. The receptors were gathered from an adult with an advanced solid tumor such as melanoma, head and neck, liver or kidney cancer. The CDR3 runs from the conserved cysteine through the conserved F or W. D genes are given only for firm matches. Expanded clones are given a class, and other clones once, few, many or no size at all.

d_call clone_size j_call v_call cdr3_nt cdr3_aa
TRBD1 - TRBJ2-3 TRBV5-4 TGTGCCAGCAGCTTGGGTGGGACAGGCACAGATACGCAGTATTTT CASSLGGTGTDTQYF
- large TRBJ1-1 TRBV20-1 TGCAGTGCCAGGGGAAGCACTGAAGCTTTCTTT CSARGSTEAFF
- - TRBJ1-2 TRBV7-5 TGTGCCAGCAGTTTGACAGGGGGCATGAGCTACACCTTC CASSLTGGMSYTF
TRBD2 - TRBJ2-7 TRBV4-1 TGCGCCAGCAGCCAAGAAACCGGGGGGACCTACGAGCAGTACTTC CASSQETGGTYEQYF
- - TRBJ2-7 TRBV21-1 TGTGCCAGCAGCACGTACGAGCAGTACTTC CASSTYEQYF
- - TRBJ1-1 TRBV5-6 TGTGCCAGCAGCCCCCAGGGGCGCGGGACTGAAGCTTTCTTT CASSPQGRGTEAFF
- - TRBJ1-5 TRBV4-1 TGCGCCAGCAGCCAAGTAGTGGGGGGCTGGTGGGAGCCCCAGCATTTT CASSQVVGGWWEPQHF
- few TRBJ1-2 TRBV7-6 TGTGCCAGCAGCCCCCCAGGAGGGTGGTCGTCGGTTGGCTACACCTTC CASSPPGGWSSVGYTF
- - TRBJ2-7 TRBV5-6 TGTGCCAGCAGCTTTGTGGGGGTGGGCGAGCAGTACTTC CASSFVGVGEQYF
- few TRBJ2-4 TRBV5-1 TGCGCCAGCGGAAAAGACACAGTCGACAACATTCAGTACTTC CASGKDTVDNIQYF
- - TRBJ2-7 TRBV28 TGTGCCAGCAGTCGTGAATACGAGCAGTACTTC CASSREYEQYF
- once TRBJ2-5 TRBV29-1 TGCAGCGTTGCCAGGGGCCAAGAGACCCAGTACTTC CSVARGQETQYF
- - TRBJ1-2 TRBV5-1 TGCGCCAGCAGCTTGGTTACAGATTATGGCTACACCTTC CASSLVTDYGYTF
TRBD1 - TRBJ1-2 TRBV19 TGTGCCAGTAGTTTAACCGGGACAGGGGCGATAAATGGCTACACCTTC CASSLTGTGAINGYTF
- - TRBJ2-5 TRBV29-1 TGCAGCGTTGGGGCGGGTAGGGGGAAAGAGACCCAGTACTTC CSVGAGRGKETQYF
- - TRBJ2-7 TRBV9 TGTGCCAGCAGCGCCGGGCGCGGCGAGCAGTACTTC CASSAGRGEQYF
- once TRBJ1-1 TRBV28 TGTGCCAGCAGTTTATACAACACCGGGACATTTGACACTGAAGCTTTCTTT CASSLYNTGTFDTEAFF
TRBD1 once TRBJ1-2 TRBV2 TGTGCCAGCAGTCCTAGGGACAGGGGGATCTATGGCTACACCTTC CASSPRDRGIYGYTF
- few TRBJ2-7 TRBV18 TGTGCCAGCTCCCAACCGGAGGGGGGCCACGAGCAGTACTTC CASSQPEGGHEQYF
- - TRBJ1-1 TRBV5-4 TGTGCCAGCAGCCCAACGGGTATGAACACTGAAGCTTTCTTT CASSPTGMNTEAFF